This TCR beta chain was sequenced for a study of blood T cell repertoires in COVID-19. For the study at large: PBMCs, B-cell-depleted T cells, or T cells provided the cDNA or gDNA that made up the material.

This study enrolled people aged 18 to 89 from about two dozen US geographic areas. Participant-reported clinical history was the basis for cohort assignment. Profiled with immunoSEQ multiplex PCR; TCRdb holds only in-frame clones, not every one. The repertoire holds a few hundred thousand clones, with about 87% as singletons. Sequencing input: PBMCs or T cells enriched from blood (not recorded which). This receptor was identified in a woman aged 45-65 years who had recovered from COVID-19.

CDR3 nucleotide sequence: TGTGCCAGCAGTCCACCCGACGGGAATAGCAATCAGCCCCAGCATTTT. Its protein product is CASSPPDGNSNQPQHF. The chain carries TRBV28 and TRBJ1-5; D not certain. The germline gives CDR1 MDHEN, CDR2 SYDVKM. The V end lost 5 bases, the J end lost 0 bases, and 14 bases lay between the germline ends. This CDR3 comprises 16 residues.